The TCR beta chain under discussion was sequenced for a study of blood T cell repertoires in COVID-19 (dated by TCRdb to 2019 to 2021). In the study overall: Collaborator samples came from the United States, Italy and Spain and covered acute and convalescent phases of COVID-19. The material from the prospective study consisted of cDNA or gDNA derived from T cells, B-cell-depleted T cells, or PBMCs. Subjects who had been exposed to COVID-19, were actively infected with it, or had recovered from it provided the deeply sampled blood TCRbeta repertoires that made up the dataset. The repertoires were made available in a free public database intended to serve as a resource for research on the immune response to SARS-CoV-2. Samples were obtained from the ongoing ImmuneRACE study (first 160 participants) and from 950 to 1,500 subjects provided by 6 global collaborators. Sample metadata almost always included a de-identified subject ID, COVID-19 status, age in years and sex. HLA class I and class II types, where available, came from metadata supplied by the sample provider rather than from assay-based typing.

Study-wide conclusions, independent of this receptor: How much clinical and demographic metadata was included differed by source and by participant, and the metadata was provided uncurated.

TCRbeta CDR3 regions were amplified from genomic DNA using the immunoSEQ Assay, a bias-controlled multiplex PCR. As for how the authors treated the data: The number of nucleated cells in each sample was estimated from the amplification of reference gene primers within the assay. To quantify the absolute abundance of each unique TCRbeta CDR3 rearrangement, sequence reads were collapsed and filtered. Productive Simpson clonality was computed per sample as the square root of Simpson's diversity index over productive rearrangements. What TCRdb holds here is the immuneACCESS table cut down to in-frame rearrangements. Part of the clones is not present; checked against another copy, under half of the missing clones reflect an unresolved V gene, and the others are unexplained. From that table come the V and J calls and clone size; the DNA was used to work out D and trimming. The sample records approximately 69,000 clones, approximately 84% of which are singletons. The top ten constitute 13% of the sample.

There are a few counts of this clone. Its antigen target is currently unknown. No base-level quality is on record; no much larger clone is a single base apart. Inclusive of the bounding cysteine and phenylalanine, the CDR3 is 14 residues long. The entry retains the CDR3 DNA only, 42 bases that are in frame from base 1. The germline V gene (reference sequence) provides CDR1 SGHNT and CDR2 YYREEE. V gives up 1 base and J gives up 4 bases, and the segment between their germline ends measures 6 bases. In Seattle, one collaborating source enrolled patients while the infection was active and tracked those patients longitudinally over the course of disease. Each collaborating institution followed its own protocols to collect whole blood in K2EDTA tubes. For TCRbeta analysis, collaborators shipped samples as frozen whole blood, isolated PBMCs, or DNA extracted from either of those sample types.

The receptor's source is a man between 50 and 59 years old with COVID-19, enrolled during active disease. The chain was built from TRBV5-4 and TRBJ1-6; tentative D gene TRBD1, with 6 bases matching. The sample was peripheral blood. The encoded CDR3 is CASSLQGYNSPLHF. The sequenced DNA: TGTGCCAGCAGCTTGCAGGGGTATAATTCACCCCTCCACTTT.